The next 28 T cell receptor beta chains were all read from a single sample in a study of identical twins. TCRdb re-called the 5' RACE reads through MiXCR, storing one row per CDR3 protein. The data hold 650,000 to 750,000 distinct CDR3 sequences, with less than 25% observed a single time. The data also belong to a second study, concerning T cells expressing NK-cell markers.

The specimen sequenced was PBMCs. The receptors stem from a woman between 18 and 30 years old in good health.

This chain connects TRBV7-6 to TRBJ2-3; the match to TRBD2 covers 8 bases. The CDR3 has 17 amino acids. V lost 2 bases to trimming and J lost 2 bases; unmatched junction nucleotides: 9. CDR1 and CDR2 (germline): SGHVS, FNYEAQ. The CDR3 spells CASSLRIAGYTTDTQYF. In DNA, the CDR3 is TGTGCCAGCAGCTTAAGAATAGCGGGGTACACCACAGATACGCAGTATTTT. The full variable domain, with the rest looked up from reference TRBV7-6 and TRBJ2-3, is GAGVSQSPRYKVTKRGQDVALRCDPISGHVSLYWYRQALGQGPEFLTYFNYEAQQDKSGLPNDRFSAERPEGSISTLTIQRTEQRDSAMYRCASSLRIAGYTTDTQYFGPGTRLTVL.

The rearrangement links TRBV20-1 to TRBJ1-1, with 8 bases identical to TRBD1. CDR3 size: 11 residues. From germline, CDR1 is DFQATT and CDR2 SNEGSKA (reference sequence). Trimming cost V 6 bases and J 11 bases; bases outside gene matches: 8. CDR3 DNA: TGCAGTGCGCCCGACAGGGGAAACGCTTTCTTT. This sequence encodes CSAPDRGNAFF.

The V call is TRBV7-2, the J call TRBJ2-7; 9 bases are a match to TRBD2. CDR3 length: 16 amino acids. CDR1 SGHTA and CDR2 FQGNSA come from the germline V gene. V lost 2 bases, J lost 2 bases, and 7 bases stayed unmatched. Here the CDR3 reads CASSLNAAGGAYEQYF. The CDR3, as DNA: TGTGCCAGCAGCTTAAACGCAGCGGGAGGCGCCTACGAGCAGTACTTC.

This clonotype was counted at least ten times. The chain combines TRBV24-1 with TRBJ2-2; tentative D call: TRBD2 (5 bases). The germline V gene encodes CDR1 KGHDR and CDR2 SFDVKD. V lost 5 bases, J lost 3 bases, and 12 bases lay in between. CDR3 length equals 15 residues. The DNA for the CDR3 is TGTGCCACCAGTGCCCCGGGATTGGACACCGGGGAGCTGTTTTTT. Its translation: CATSAPGLDTGELFF.

The sample holds many counts of this clonotype. The chain uses TRBV29-1 and TRBJ2-1, with 8 bases fitting TRBD2. CDR1 and CDR2 (germline): SQVTM, ANQGSEA. This CDR3 has 12 amino acids. V lost 6 bases, J lost 10 bases, and 8 bases stayed unmatched. In nucleotides, the CDR3 is TGCAGCGTGTCACAGGGACTAGGGGAGCAGTTCTTC. Translating gives CSVSQGLGEQFF.

The chain combines TRBV10-3 with TRBJ2-1, with TRBD2 matching 8 bases. CDR1 ENHRY and CDR2 SYGVKD come from the germline V gene. V lost 4 bases, J lost 1 base, and 6 bases stayed unmatched. The CDR3 consists of 16 residues. CDR3 coding DNA: TGTGCCATCAGTGTATTTAGCGGGACATCCTACAATGAGCAGTTCTTC. Translating it yields CAISVFSGTSYNEQFF.

This clonotype has ten or more counts. Here the CDR3 reads CSARPTDSNNEQFF. Written as DNA, the CDR3 is TGCAGTGCTAGACCTACGGACAGTAACAATGAGCAGTTCTTC. The rearrangement links TRBV20-1 to TRBJ2-1, with D perhaps matching TRBD1 (6 bases). Germline CDR1 reads DFQATT; CDR2 reads SNEGSKA (reference sequence). V dropped 2 bases and J dropped 5 bases, with 13 bases sitting between them. The CDR3 has 14 amino acids.

This chain links TRBV20-1 with TRBJ2-1, with 7 bases identical to TRBD2. J lost 12 bases, V lost 0 bases, and 5 bases had no gene match. Germline V CDR1 and CDR2: DFQATT, SNEGSKA (reference sequence). The CDR3 spans 12 residues. This CDR3 is CSAREPLAMQFF. CDR3 nucleotides: TGCAGTGCTAGAGAACCACTAGCGATGCAGTTCTTC.

The J gene is TRBJ2-2, the V gene TRBV7-4; 11 bases line up with TRBD2. Germline CDR1 and CDR2: SGHVT and SQSDAQ. CDR3 size: 14 residues. J was trimmed by 1 base and V by 9 bases; bases with no gene match: 1. The CDR3 nucleotides are TGTGCCAGGGGACTAGCGGTGAACACCGGGGAGCTGTTTTTT. Translating gives CARGLAVNTGELFF.

The chain combines TRBV6-5 with TRBJ1-1, with a tentative D call TRBD1 (5 bases). Looked up from germline, CDR1 is MNHEY and CDR2 is SVGAGI. V lost 9 bases, J lost 4 bases, and 12 bases lay in between. This CDR3 is 12 amino acids long. Written as DNA, the CDR3 is TGTGCCAGTGGGGGGGGTGGCACTGAAGCTTTCTTT. It encodes CASGGGGTEAFF.

This chain links TRBV6-2 or TRBV6-3 with TRBJ2-1; D is perhaps TRBD1 (5 bases). V lost 11 bases, J lost 1 base, and 18 bases lay in between. The CDR3 runs 15 residues. Germline V gene data show CDR1 as MNHEY and CDR2 as SVGEGT. The CDR3 is CAGRRASGSYNEQFF. The CDR3, as DNA: TGTGCCGGCCGTAGGGCCTCAGGGTCCTACAATGAGCAGTTCTTC.

This CDR3 is CSAPKAGDGQDTQYF. The CDR3 DNA reads as TGCAGTGCTCCAAAAGCGGGAGATGGTCAAGATACGCAGTATTTT. The V and J genes are TRBV20-1 and TRBJ2-3; 8 nucleotides match TRBD2. V trimming: 5 bases; J trimming: 5 bases; junction bases outside the gene matches: 12. The CDR3 is 15 amino acids. CDR1 DFQATT and CDR2 SNEGSKA come from the germline V gene (reference sequence).

V and J are TRBV30 and TRBJ2-2; 12 bases are shared with TRBD2. Germline CDR1 reads GTSNPN; CDR2 reads SVGIG (reference sequence). The trim removed 0 bases at V and 9 bases at J, leaving 2 bases unmatched. This CDR3 has 14 amino acids. The CDR3 nucleotides are TGTGCCTGGAGTGTGAGGACTAGCGGGAGGGAGCTGTTTTTT. Encoded protein: CAWSVRTSGRELFF.

This clonotype was counted between two and nine times. CDR3 region: CASSLVGQGLTNYGYTF. The CDR3 DNA is TGTGCCAGCAGCTTGGTAGGCCAGGGGCTGACAAACTATGGCTACACCTTC. This sequence joins TRBV5-5 and TRBJ1-2; a weak D match, TRBD1 (6 bases). The CDR3 has 17 residues. V lost 0 bases and J 2 bases, leaving 17 bases between the germline ends. Germline V CDR1 and CDR2: SGHKS, YYEKEE (reference sequence).

This chain uses TRBV5-1 with TRBJ2-7; D may be TRBD1 (6 bases). Germline CDR1 and CDR2: SGHRS and YFSETQ. Between the trimmed V and J ends, which lost 4 bases and 7 bases, there was a span of 18 bases. The CDR3 consists of 14 residues. This chain's CDR3 is CASSHGQRPSEQYF. CDR3 nucleotide sequence: TGCGCCAGCAGCCACGGACAGAGACCTAGTGAGCAGTACTTC.

V usage is TRBV20-1 and J usage is TRBJ2-2, with 7 bases identical to TRBD2. From germline, CDR1 is DFQATT and CDR2 SNEGSKA (reference sequence). After removal of 3 bases from V and 3 bases from J, the junction contained 4 bases not matched to a gene. CDR3 length: 14 amino acids. The DNA of the CDR3 is TGCAGTGCTAGCGGGAGGCGCGACACCGGGGAGCTGTTTTTT. It specifies CSASGRRDTGELFF.

This clonotype showed up just a few times. The CDR3: CASSQGTGRRETQYF. The CDR3 DNA follows: TGTGCCAGCAGCCAGGGGACTGGGCGTCGGGAGACCCAGTACTTC. The chain combines TRBV12-3 or TRBV12-4 with TRBJ2-5; D may correspond to TRBD1 or TRBD2 (6 bases each). V lost 6 bases and J lost 5, with 19 bases in between. This CDR3 has 15 amino acids.

CDR3 sequence reads: CASSPATGNRQFF. DNA of the CDR3: TGTGCCAGCAGCCCCGCGACAGGTAACAGGCAGTTCTTC. The chain is built from TRBV7-3 and TRBJ2-1, with D maybe TRBD1 (6 bases). The germline V gene encodes CDR1 SGHTA and CDR2 FQGTGA. This CDR3 has 13 amino acids. The V and J ends lost 5 bases and 12 bases respectively, with 17 bases between them.

A few counts support this clonotype. This chain connects TRBV7-9 to TRBJ2-1, with D unclear. Deletions cut 2 bases from V and 9 bases from J, with 14 bases between. The CDR3 runs 14 residues. Germline lookup yields CDR1 SEHNR and CDR2 FQNEAQ (reference sequence). DNA of the CDR3: TGTGCCAGCAGCTTATCCCTAGGCCCGAGTGAGCAGTTCTTC. Translated: CASSLSLGPSEQFF.

This rearrangement joins TRBV10-3 to TRBJ2-7, with 10 bases fitting TRBD1. Germline-derived CDR1 and CDR2 are ENHRY and SYGVKD. The J segment lost 3 bases and the V segment lost 5 bases, leaving 1 base of the junction unmatched. The CDR3 has 13 amino acids. The CDR3 DNA sequence: TGTGCCATCAGTCGGACAGGGGGCTACGAGCAGTACTTC. Translated: CAISRTGGYEQYF.

The genes are TRBV13 and TRBJ2-7, with D possibly being TRBD1 (6 bases). The germline gives CDR1 PRHDT, CDR2 FYEKMQ (reference sequence). The CDR3 totals 12 residues. V dropped 8 bases and J dropped 5 bases, with 13 bases sitting between them. The chain's CDR3 is CASGRGYHEQYF. CDR3 DNA sequence: TGTGCCAGCGGCAGGGGATACCACGAGCAGTACTTC. The variable domain in full, with the rest retrieved from reference TRBV13 and TRBJ2-7, is AAGVIQSPRHLIKEKRETATLKCYPIPRHDTVYWYQQGPGQDPQFLISFYEKMQSDKGSIPDRFSAQQFSDYHSELNMSSLELGDSALYFCASGRGYHEQYFGPGTRLTVT.

The J gene is TRBJ2-1, the V gene TRBV11-2, with a tentative D call TRBD1 (5 bases). Germline values: CDR1 SGHAT, CDR2 FQNNGV. V lost 5 bases, J lost 9 bases, and 11 bases lay in between. This CDR3 has 12 residues. The CDR3 DNA is TGTGCCAGCAGCCCCCCAGGGATTGAGCAGTTCTTC. This gives the protein CASSPPGIEQFF.

The chain uses TRBV13 and TRBJ2-3; TRBD2 agrees at 15 bases. The CDR3 is 15 amino acids. Per germline, CDR1 PRHDT and CDR2 FYEKMQ (reference sequence). V was clipped by 4 bases and J by 7 bases; unmatched bases: 3. The CDR3 DNA follows: TGTGCCAGCAGCTCCGGGACTAGCGGGAGGAATACGCAGTATTTT. It specifies CASSSGTSGRNTQYF.

A few counts support this clonotype. CDR3 protein: CSARFKVNEQFF. Here the CDR3 DNA reads TGCAGTGCTAGGTTTAAAGTCAATGAGCAGTTCTTC. The rearrangement uses TRBV20-1 and TRBJ2-1; D remains unclear. V shed 3 bases and J shed 6 bases, with 9 bases lying between them. CDR1 and CDR2 (germline): DFQATT, SNEGSKA (reference sequence). The CDR3 runs to 12 residues.

A few counts support this clonotype. The gene calls are TRBV6-1 and TRBJ1-1; D ambiguous. Germline V gene data show CDR1 as MNHNS and CDR2 as SASEGT. V shed 5 bases and J shed 6 bases, with 13 bases lying between them. CDR3 length: 13 residues. The CDR3 region has the DNA TGTGCCAGCAGTCTTACGGTCATGGCTGAAGCTTTCTTT. Protein product: CASSLTVMAEAFF.

This clonotype was detected many times. The V call is TRBV21-1, the J call TRBJ2-2; the table's D call, TRBD2, has no DNA check behind it. TRBV21-1 is designated a pseudogene. The CDR3 is 19 residues long. CDR3 sequence reads: CASSKVSLPNLGETGELFF. The CDR3 DNA sequence: TGTGCCAGCAGCAAAGTCAGTCTCCCTAACCTGGGGGAAACGGGGGAGCTGTTTTTT.

The J gene is TRBJ2-1, the V gene TRBV2, with TRBD1 identical over 11 bases. Losses at the gene ends were 11 bases for V and 12 bases for J; bases not matched to a gene: 15. From germline, CDR1 is SNHLY and CDR2 FYNNEI. This CDR3 comprises 14 residues. The CDR3 sequence: CAGSGTGGPMTQFF. CDR3 nucleotides: TGTGCCGGATCCGGGACAGGGGGACCAATGACGCAGTTCTTC.

The rearrangement uses TRBV27 and TRBJ2-7, with a weak D call TRBD1 (5 bases). Trimming pared 0 bases from V and 1 base from J, leaving 10 bases between. The germline V gene has CDR1 MNHEY and CDR2 SMNVEV (reference sequence). This CDR3 contains 15 residues. CDR3 sequence: CASSLSHRTSYEQYF. CDR3 coding DNA: TGTGCCAGCAGTTTATCCCACAGGACGTCCTACGAGCAGTACTTC.